The TCR beta chain described here comes from a study of regulatory T cells in long-lasting Graves disease. Time point in this sample: persistent/refractory GD, antithyroid drugs over 5 years with positive TRAb. PBMC RNA was the source of the TCR library. This clonotype came up many times. Its antigen is not identified. One junction end disagrees with the germline gene, perhaps due to a read error. The CDR3 sequence is 12 residues long. Germline CDR1 is MNHEY and CDR2 is SMNVEV (reference sequence). Combining iRepertoire HTBI primers with Arm-PCR of CDR3 regions, the authors built TCR beta libraries. Each CDR3 protein gets one entry after TCRdb re-called the multiplex PCR reads with MiXCR. In the table there are under 450,000 distinct CDR3 sequences, roughly 23% of which are singletons. Study outcomes and limitations: Whereas 950 to 1,000 public clonotypes were shared by new patients, persistent patients shared more, at about 2,500. Newly diagnosed Graves' patients had higher TCR diversity than persistent ones. Preferential use of TRBV28, TRBJ1-2 and TRBJ2-5 was seen in persistent disease.

This chain uses TRBV27 with TRBJ1-1; D gene unclear. This TCR was recovered from a woman between 35 and 50 years old with Graves disease. Sequenced here: peripheral blood mononuclear cells (PBMCs), sampled when the disease was refractory, from a patient treated with antithyroid drugs. The CDR3 loop reads CACSLGRTEAFF. The CDR3 nucleotides are TGTGCCTGCAGTCTCGGGAGGACTGAAGCTTTCTTT.